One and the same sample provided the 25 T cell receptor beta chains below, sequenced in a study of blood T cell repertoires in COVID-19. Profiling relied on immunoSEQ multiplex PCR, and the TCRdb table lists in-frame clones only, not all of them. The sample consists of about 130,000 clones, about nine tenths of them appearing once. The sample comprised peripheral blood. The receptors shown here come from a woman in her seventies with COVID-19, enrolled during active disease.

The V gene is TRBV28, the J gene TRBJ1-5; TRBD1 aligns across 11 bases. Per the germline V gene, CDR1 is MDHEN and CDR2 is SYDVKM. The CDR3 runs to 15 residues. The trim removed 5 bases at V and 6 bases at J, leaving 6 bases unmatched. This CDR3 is CASSGTGGLFQPQHF. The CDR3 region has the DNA TGTGCCAGCAGTGGGACAGGGGGTCTTTTTCAGCCCCAGCATTTT.

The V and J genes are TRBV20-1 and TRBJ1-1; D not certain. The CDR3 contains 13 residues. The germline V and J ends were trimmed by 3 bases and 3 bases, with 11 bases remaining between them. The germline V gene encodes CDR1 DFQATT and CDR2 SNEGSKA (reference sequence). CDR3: CSASRGFDTEAFF. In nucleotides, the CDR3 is TGCAGTGCTAGTCGAGGCTTCGACACTGAAGCTTTCTTT.

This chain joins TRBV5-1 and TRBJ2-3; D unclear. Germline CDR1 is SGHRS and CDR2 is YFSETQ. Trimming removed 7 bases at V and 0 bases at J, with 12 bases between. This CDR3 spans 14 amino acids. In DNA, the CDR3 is TGCGCCAGCGGTAGGCAGGCTAGCACAGATACGCAGTATTTT. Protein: CASGRQASTDTQYF.

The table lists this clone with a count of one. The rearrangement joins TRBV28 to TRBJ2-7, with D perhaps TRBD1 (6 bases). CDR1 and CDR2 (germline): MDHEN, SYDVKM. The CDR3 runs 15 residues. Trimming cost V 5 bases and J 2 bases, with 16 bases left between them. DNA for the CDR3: TGTGCCAGCAGTGCCCCGGGCAGGGGCGCCTACGAGCAGTACTTC. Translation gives CASSAPGRGAYEQYF.

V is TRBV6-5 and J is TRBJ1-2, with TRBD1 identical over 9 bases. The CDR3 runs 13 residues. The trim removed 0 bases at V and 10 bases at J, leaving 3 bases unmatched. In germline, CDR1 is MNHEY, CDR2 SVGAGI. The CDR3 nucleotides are TGTGCCAGCAGTTACTCTAGACAGGGGGACTACACCTTC. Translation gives CASSYSRQGDYTF.

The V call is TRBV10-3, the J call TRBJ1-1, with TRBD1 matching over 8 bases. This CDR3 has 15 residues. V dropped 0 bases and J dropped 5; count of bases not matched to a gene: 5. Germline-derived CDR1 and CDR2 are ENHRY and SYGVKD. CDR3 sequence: CAISESTGASTEAFF. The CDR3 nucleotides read TGTGCCATCAGTGAGTCGACAGGGGCGAGTACTGAAGCTTTCTTT.

The CDR3 here is CASSRKGGADTQYF. DNA for the CDR3: TGTGCCAGCAGCCGAAAAGGGGGAGCAGATACGCAGTATTTT. The J gene is TRBJ2-3, the V gene TRBV3-1 (or the pseudogene TRBV3-2); D might be TRBD1 (6 bases). V was clipped by 4 bases and J by 4 bases, with 12 bases between them. Germline lookup yields CDR1 LGHDT and CDR2 YNNKEL (reference sequence). The CDR3 length is 14 residues.

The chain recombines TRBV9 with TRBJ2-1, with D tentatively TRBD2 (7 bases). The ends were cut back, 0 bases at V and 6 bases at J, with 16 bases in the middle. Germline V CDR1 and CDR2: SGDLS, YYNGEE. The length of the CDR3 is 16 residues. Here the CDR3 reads CASSVGGWGGLNEQFF. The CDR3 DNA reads TGTGCCAGCAGCGTAGGCGGGTGGGGGGGCCTCAATGAGCAGTTCTTC.

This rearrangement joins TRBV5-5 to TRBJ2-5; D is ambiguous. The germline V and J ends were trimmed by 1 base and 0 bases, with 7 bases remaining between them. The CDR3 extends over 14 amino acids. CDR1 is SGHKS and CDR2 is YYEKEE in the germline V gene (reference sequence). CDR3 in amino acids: CASSLISDQETQYF. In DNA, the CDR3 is TGTGCCAGCAGCTTGATCTCGGACCAAGAGACCCAGTACTTC.

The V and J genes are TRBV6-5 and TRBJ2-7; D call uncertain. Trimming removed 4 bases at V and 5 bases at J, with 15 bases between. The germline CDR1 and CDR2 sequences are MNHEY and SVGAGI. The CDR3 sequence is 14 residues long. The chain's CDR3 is CASSFGRGTHEQYF. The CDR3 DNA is TGTGCCAGCAGTTTTGGCCGCGGAACCCACGAGCAGTACTTC.

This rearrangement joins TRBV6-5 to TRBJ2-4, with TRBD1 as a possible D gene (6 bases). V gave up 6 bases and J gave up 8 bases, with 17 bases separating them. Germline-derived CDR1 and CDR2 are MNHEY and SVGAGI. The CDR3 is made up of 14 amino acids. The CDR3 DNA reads TGTGCCAGCAGCGCCGGCCGCGAGGGGGACATTCAGTACTTC. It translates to CASSAGREGDIQYF.

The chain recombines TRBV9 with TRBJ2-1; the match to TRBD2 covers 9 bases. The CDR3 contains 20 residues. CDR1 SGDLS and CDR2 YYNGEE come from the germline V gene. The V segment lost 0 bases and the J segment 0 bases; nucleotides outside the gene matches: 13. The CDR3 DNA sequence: TGTGCCAGCAGCGTAGGGCAGCGGGGGGCCTCTAGGCTCTCCTACAATGAGCAGTTCTTC. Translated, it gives CASSVGQRGASRLSYNEQFF.

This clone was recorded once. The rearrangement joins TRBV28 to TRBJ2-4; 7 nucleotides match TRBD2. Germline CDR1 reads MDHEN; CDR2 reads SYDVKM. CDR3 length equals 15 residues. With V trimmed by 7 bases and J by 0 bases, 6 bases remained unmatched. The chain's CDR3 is CASNGGGLAKNIQYF. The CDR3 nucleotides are TGTGCCAGCAATGGGGGGGGACTAGCCAAAAACATTCAGTACTTC.

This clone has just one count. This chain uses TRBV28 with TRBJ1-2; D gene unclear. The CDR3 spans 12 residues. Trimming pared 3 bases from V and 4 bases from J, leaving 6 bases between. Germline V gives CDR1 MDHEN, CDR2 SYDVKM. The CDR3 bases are TGTGCCAGCAGTTTCTCGAGCTATGGCTACACCTTC. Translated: CASSFSSYGYTF.

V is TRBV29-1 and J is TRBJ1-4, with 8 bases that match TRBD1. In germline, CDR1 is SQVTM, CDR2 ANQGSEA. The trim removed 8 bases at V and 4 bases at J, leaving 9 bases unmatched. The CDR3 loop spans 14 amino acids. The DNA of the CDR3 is TGCAGCTTTTTCAGGGGGCCGGATAATGAAAAACTGTTTTTT. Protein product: CSFFRGPDNEKLFF.

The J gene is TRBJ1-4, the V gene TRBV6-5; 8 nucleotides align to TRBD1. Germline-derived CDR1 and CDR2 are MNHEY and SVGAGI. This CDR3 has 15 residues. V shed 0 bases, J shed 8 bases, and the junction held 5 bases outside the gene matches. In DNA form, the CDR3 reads TGTGCCAGCAGTTACTCCAGGGGGCTGGGAGAAAAACTGTTTTTT. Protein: CASSYSRGLGEKLFF.

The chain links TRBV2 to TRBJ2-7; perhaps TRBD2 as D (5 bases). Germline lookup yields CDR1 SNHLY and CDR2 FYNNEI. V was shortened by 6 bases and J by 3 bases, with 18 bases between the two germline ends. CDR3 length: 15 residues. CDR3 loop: CASREAGDRGYEQYF. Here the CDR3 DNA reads TGTGCCAGCAGGGAGGCCGGGGATCGGGGCTACGAGCAGTACTTC.

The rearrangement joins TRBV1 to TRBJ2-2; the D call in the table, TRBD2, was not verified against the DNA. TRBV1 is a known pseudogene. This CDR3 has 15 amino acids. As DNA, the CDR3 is TGCACCAGCAGCCAGACGGGGGTTAACACCGGGGAGCTGTTTTTT. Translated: CTSSQTGVNTGELFF.

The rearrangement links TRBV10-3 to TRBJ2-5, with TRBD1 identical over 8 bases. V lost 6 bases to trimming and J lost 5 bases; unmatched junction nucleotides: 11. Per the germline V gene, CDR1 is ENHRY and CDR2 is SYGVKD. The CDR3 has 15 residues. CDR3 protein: CAIREGTGAGETQYF. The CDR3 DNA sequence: TGTGCCATCAGGGAAGGGACAGGAGCTGGGGAGACCCAGTACTTC.

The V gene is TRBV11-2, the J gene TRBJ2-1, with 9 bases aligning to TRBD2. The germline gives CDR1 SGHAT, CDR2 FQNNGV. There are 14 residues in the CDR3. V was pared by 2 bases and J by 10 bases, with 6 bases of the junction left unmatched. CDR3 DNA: TGTGCCAGCAGCTTAACGCTAGCGGGGAGCGAGCAGTTCTTC. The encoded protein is CASSLTLAGSEQFF.

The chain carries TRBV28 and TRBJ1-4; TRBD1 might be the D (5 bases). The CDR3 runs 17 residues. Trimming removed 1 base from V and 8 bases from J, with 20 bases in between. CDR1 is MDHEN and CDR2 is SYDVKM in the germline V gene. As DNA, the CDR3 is TGTGCCAGCAGTTTATTATGGGACCCCAAAAGCGGGGAAAAACTGTTTTTT. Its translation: CASSLLWDPKSGEKLFF.

CDR3 residues: CASRIAGSVYNEQFF. The DNA of the CDR3 is TGCGCCAGCAGGATAGCGGGGTCCGTCTACAATGAGCAGTTCTTC. The gene calls are TRBV4-1 and TRBJ2-1, with 8 bases identical to TRBD2. The CDR3 covers 15 residues. V lost 6 bases to trimming and J lost 3 bases; unmatched junction nucleotides: 7. Germline V gene data show CDR1 as MGHRA and CDR2 as YSYEKL.

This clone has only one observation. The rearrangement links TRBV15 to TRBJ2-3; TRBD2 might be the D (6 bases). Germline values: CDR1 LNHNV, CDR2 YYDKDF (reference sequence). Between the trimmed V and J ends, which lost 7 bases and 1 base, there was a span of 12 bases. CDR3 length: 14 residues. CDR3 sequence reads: CATTRDSGTDTQYF. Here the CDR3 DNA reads TGTGCCACCACCCGGGACTCCGGCACAGATACGCAGTATTTT. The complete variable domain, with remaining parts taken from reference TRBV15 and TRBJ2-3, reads DAMVIQNPRYQVTQFGKPVTLSCSQTLNHNVMYWYQQKSSQAPKLLFHYYDKDFNNEADTPDNFQSRRPNTSFCFLDIRSPGLGDTAMYLCATTRDSGTDTQYFGPGTRLTVL.

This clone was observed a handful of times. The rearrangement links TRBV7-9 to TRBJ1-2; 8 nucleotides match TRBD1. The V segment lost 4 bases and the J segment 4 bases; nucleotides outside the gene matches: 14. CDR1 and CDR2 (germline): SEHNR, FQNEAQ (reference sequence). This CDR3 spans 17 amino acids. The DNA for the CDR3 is TGTGCCAGCAGCTCTGGGGGGACAGGATTGGCTGGCTATGGCTACACCTTC. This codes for CASSSGGTGLAGYGYTF.

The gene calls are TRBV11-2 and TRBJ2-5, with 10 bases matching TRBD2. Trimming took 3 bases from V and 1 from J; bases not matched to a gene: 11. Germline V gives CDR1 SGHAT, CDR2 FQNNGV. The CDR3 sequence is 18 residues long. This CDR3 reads CASSLGIVLAGFQETQYF. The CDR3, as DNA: TGTGCCAGCAGCTTGGGGATAGTACTAGCGGGGTTCCAAGAGACCCAGTACTTC.